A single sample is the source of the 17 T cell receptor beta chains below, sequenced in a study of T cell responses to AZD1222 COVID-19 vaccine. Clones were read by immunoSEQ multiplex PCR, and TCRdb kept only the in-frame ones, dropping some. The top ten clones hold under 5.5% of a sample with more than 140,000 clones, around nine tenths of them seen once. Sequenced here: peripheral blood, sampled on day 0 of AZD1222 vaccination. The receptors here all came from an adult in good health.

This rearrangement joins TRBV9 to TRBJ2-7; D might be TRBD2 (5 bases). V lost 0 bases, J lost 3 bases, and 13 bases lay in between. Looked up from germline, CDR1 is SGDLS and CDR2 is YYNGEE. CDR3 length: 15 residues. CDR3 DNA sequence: TGTGCCAGCAGCGTAGGATTCGCTAGCAGCTACGAGCAGTACTTC. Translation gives CASSVGFASSYEQYF. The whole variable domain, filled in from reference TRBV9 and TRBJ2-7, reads DSGVTQTPKHLITATGQRVTLRCSPRSGDLSVYWYQQSLDQGLQFLIQYYNGEERAKGNILERFSAQQFPDLHSELNLSSLELGDSALYFCASSVGFASSYEQYFGPGTRLTVT.

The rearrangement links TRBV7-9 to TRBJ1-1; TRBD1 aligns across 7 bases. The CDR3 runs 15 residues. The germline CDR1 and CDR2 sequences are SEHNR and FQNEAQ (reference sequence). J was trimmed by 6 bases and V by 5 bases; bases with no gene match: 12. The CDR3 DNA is TGTGCCAGCAGCCCCCCCAGAGACAGGGACCCTGAAGCTTTCTTT. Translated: CASSPPRDRDPEAFF.

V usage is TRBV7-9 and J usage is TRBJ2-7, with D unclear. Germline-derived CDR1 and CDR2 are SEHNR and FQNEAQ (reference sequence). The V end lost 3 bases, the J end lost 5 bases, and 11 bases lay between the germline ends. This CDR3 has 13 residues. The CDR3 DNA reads TGTGCCAGCAGCTTGAGTGGGTACGACGAGCAGTACTTC. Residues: CASSLSGYDEQYF.

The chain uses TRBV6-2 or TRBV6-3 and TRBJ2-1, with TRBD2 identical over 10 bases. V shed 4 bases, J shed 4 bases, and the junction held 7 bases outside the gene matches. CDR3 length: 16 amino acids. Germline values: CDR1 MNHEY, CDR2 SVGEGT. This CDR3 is CASSLYLAGVYNEQFF. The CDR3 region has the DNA TGTGCCAGCAGTTTGTATCTAGCGGGAGTTTACAATGAGCAGTTCTTC.

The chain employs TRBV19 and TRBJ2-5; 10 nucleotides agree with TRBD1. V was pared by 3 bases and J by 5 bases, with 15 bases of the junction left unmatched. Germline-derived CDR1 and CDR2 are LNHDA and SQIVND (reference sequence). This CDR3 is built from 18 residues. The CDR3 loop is CASSMGQGKSGRRETQYF. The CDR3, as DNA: TGTGCCAGTAGTATGGGACAGGGGAAGAGCGGGAGACGGGAGACCCAGTACTTC.

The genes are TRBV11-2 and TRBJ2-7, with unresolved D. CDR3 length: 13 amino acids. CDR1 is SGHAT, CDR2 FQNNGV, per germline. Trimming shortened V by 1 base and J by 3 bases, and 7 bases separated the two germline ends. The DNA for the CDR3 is TGTGCCAGCAGCTTAGGAGGAGACTACGAGCAGTACTTC. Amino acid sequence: CASSLGGDYEQYF.

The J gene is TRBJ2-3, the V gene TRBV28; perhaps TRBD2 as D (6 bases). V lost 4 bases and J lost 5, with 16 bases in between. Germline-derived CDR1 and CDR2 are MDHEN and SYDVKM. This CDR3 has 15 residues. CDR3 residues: CASSSGGPGVDTQYF. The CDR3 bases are TGTGCCAGCAGTTCAGGAGGGCCCGGGGTAGATACGCAGTATTTT. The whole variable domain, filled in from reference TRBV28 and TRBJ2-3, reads DVKVTQSSRYLVKRTGEKVFLECVQDMDHENMFWYRQDPGLGLRLIYFSYDVKMKEKGDIPEGYSVSREKKERFSLILESASTNQTSMYLCASSSGGPGVDTQYFGPGTRLTVL.

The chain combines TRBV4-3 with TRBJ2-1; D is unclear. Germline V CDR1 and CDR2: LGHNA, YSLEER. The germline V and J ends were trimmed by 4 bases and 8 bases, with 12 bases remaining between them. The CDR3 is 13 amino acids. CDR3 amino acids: CASSRQSGHEQFF. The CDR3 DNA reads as TGCGCCAGCAGCCGACAATCGGGCCATGAGCAGTTCTTC.

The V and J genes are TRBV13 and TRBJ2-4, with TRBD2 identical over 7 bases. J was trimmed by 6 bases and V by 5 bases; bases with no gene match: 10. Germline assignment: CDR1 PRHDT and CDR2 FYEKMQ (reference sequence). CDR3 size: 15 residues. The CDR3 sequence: CASSPGLDGRNIQYF. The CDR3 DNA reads TGTGCCAGCAGCCCAGGACTAGACGGGCGAAACATTCAGTACTTC.

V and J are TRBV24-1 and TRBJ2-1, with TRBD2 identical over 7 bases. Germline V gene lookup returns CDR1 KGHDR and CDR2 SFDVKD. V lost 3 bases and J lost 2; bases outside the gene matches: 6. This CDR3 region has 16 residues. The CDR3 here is CATSDPSGMTYNEQFF. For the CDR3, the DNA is TGTGCCACCAGTGATCCGAGCGGGATGACCTACAATGAGCAGTTCTTC.

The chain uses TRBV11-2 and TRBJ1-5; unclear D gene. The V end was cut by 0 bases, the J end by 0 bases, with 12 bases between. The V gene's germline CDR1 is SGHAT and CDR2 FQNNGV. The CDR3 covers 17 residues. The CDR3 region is CASSLDTGRYSNQPQHF. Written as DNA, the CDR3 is TGTGCCAGCAGCTTAGATACCGGGCGGTATAGCAATCAGCCCCAGCATTTT. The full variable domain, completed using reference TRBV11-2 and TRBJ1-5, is EAGVAQSPRYKIIEKRQSVAFWCNPISGHATLYWYQQILGQGPKLLIQFQNNGVVDDSQLPKDRFSAERLKGVDSTLKIQPAKLEDSAVYLCASSLDTGRYSNQPQHFGDGTRLSIL.

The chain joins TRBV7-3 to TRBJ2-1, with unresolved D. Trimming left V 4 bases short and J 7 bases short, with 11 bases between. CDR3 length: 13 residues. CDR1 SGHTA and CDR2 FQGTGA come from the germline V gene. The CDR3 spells CASSSIGTNEQFF. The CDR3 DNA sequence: TGTGCCAGCAGCTCGATAGGAACTAATGAGCAGTTCTTC.

This CDR3 reads CASSYNEGSPDTQYF. The CDR3 DNA is TGTGCCAGCAGTTATAATGAGGGGTCACCAGATACGCAGTATTTT. The rearrangement links TRBV6-5 to TRBJ2-3; D tentatively fits TRBD1 or TRBD2 (5 bases each). From germline, CDR1 is MNHEY and CDR2 SVGAGI. The ends were cut back, 3 bases at V and 4 bases at J, with 14 bases in the middle. CDR3 length: 15 residues.

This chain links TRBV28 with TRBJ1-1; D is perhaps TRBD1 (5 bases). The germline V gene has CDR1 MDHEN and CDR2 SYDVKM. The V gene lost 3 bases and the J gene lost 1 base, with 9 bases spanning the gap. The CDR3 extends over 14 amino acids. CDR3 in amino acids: CASSFGTPNTEAFF. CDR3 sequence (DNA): TGTGCCAGCAGTTTCGGGACGCCGAACACTGAAGCTTTCTTT.

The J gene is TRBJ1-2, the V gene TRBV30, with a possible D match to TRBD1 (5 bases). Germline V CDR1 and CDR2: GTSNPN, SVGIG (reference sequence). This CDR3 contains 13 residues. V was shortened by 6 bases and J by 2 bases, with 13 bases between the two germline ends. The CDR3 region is CACQGSLNYGYTF. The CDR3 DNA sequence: TGTGCCTGTCAGGGTTCCCTAAACTATGGCTACACCTTC.

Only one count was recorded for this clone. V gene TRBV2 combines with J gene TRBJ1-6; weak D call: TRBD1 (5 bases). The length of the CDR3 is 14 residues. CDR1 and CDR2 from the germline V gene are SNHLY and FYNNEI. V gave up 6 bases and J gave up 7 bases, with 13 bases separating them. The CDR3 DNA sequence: TGTGCCAGCAGCCTGGGGCAGGGAAATTCACCCCTCCACTTT. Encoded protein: CASSLGQGNSPLHF.

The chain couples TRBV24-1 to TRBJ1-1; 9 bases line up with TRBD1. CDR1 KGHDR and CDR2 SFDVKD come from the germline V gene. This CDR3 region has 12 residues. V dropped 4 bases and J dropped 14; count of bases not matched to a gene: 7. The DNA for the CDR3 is TGTGCCACCAGTGACCTGGACAGGGGTAGGTTCTTT. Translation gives CATSDLDRGRFF.